Presented here are 21 T cell receptor beta chains from one specimen sequenced in a study of Ad26.COV2.S vaccination and SARS-CoV-2 variants. Treatment indicated: 15 to 20 received Ad26.COV2.S at low or high dose, single or two shots; 5 received placebo; per-sample allocation not given. Collection of the samples took place on day 63 after the first injection of vaccine or placebo. The method was immunoSEQ multiplex PCR; TCRdb's version includes in-frame clones alone and lacks a portion of them. Here the sample spans 400,000 to 450,000 clones, 90% being singletons. The specimen was peripheral blood, collected in a trial of Ad26.COV2.S vaccine versus placebo. These receptors were obtained from a person aged 18-65 years who received the Ad26.COV2.S COVID-19 vaccine or a placebo.

This chain joins TRBV6-6 and TRBJ1-5; D is unclear. The V and J ends lost 2 bases and 5 bases respectively, with 13 bases between them. Germline V gene lookup returns CDR1 MNHNY and CDR2 SVGAGI (reference sequence). This CDR3 is 15 amino acids long. CDR3 sequence (DNA): TGTGCCAGCAGTTACACGCCCAAGGTCGATCAGCCCCAGCATTTT. Translation gives CASSYTPKVDQPQHF.

J is TRBJ1-1 and V is TRBV11-3; 9 bases fit TRBD1. Germline loops: CDR1 SGHNT, CDR2 YENEEA. The CDR3 spans 15 residues. Germline trimming cut 3 bases from V and 2 bases from J; bases unmatched to any gene: 4. CDR3 amino acids: CASSLGTGPNTEAFF. In DNA form, the CDR3 reads TGTGCCAGCAGCTTGGGGACAGGGCCTAACACTGAAGCTTTCTTT.

This chain joins TRBV30 and TRBJ1-1, with TRBD1 as a possible D gene (5 bases). This CDR3 contains 13 residues. V lost 3 bases and J lost 6, with 14 bases in between. Germline CDR1 GTSNPN, CDR2 SVGIG (reference sequence). The CDR3 reads CAWSARRGSEAFF. As DNA, the CDR3 is TGTGCCTGGAGCGCCCGCCGGGGCTCTGAAGCTTTCTTT.

Note on this clone: The junction departs from the called germline gene at one end, perhaps through a read error. This chain joins TRBV19 and TRBJ2-1; 7 positions match TRBD2. The CDR3 length is 16 residues. From germline, CDR1 is LNHDA and CDR2 SQIVND (reference sequence). DNA of the CDR3: TGTGCCAGTAGTGTAGAAGCGGGGCCCTCCTACAATGAGCAGTTCTTC. Translating it yields CASSVEAGPSYNEQFF. Full variable domain (outside the CDR3, taken from reference TRBV19 and TRBJ2-1): DGGITQSPKYLFRKEGQNVTLSCEQNLNHDAMYWYRQDPGQGLRLIYYSQIVNDFQKGDIAEGYSVSREKKESFPLTVTSAQKNPTAFYLCASSVEAGPSYNEQFFGPGTRLTVL.

The chain combines TRBV9 with TRBJ2-7; D may match TRBD1 or TRBD2 (6 bases each). CDR1 is SGDLS, CDR2 YYNGEE, per germline. Trimming left V 4 bases short and J 3 bases short, with 14 bases between. The CDR3 contains 14 residues. In nucleotides, the CDR3 is TGTGCCAGCAGCCCGAAGGGGGGCAACTACGAGCAGTACTTC. Residues: CASSPKGGNYEQYF.

V gene TRBV18 combines with J gene TRBJ2-7, with TRBD2 identical over 10 bases. CDR1 is KGHSH and CDR2 is LQKENI in the germline V gene. This CDR3 region has 18 residues. Losses at the gene ends were 2 bases for V and 6 bases for J; bases not matched to a gene: 16. The DNA for the CDR3 is TGTGCCAGCTCACCAACCGCCCCCGGGACTAGCGTAATGCGCGAGCAGTACTTC. Amino acids: CASSPTAPGTSVMREQYF. Supplemented by reference TRBV18 and TRBJ2-7, the full variable domain reads NAGVMQNPRHLVRRRGQEARLRCSPMKGHSHVYWYRQLPEEGLKFMVYLQKENIIDESGMPKERFSAEFPKEGPSILRIQQVVRGDSAAYFCASSPTAPGTSVMREQYFGPGTRLTVT.

The V gene is TRBV29-1, the J gene TRBJ2-3; D not resolved. The CDR3 length is 10 residues. From germline, CDR1 is SQVTM and CDR2 ANQGSEA. Trimming stripped 8 bases from V and 6 bases from J, with 9 bases between. CDR3 sequence reads: CSTDQDTQYF. The CDR3 DNA is TGCAGCACAGACCAGGATACGCAGTATTTT.

This clone was seen more than once but under ten times. V and J are TRBV6-5 and TRBJ1-3; the D is unclear. This CDR3 has 16 amino acids. From germline, CDR1 is MNHEY and CDR2 SVGAGI. The ends were cut back, 0 bases at V and 2 bases at J, with 11 bases in the middle. The DNA for the CDR3 is TGTGCCAGCAGTTACTCTAGGAATCCGGCTGGAAACACCATATATTTT. It encodes CASSYSRNPAGNTIYF.

The CDR3, as DNA: TGTGCCAGCAGCCGGGGGGGCCTTAGCTCCTACGAGCAGTACTTC. Protein product: CASSRGGLSSYEQYF. This chain links TRBV28 with TRBJ2-7; TRBD2 agrees at 8 bases. The trim removed 6 bases at V and 0 bases at J, leaving 7 bases unmatched. Germline values: CDR1 MDHEN, CDR2 SYDVKM. The CDR3 runs to 15 residues.

The chain uses TRBV7-2 and TRBJ2-7, with 11 bases lining up with TRBD2. The trim removed 3 bases at V and 0 bases at J, leaving 13 bases unmatched. The germline CDR1 and CDR2 sequences are SGHTA and FQGNSA. This CDR3 has 19 residues. The CDR3 here is CASSFRTSGSSFSSYEQYF. The CDR3, as DNA: TGTGCCAGCAGCTTCAGAACTAGCGGGAGCTCTTTTAGCTCCTACGAGCAGTACTTC.

This chain connects TRBV19 to TRBJ2-3; 9 bases agree with TRBD2. V lost 5 bases and J lost 2; bases outside the gene matches: 8. This CDR3 spans 16 amino acids. Germline-derived CDR1 and CDR2 are LNHDA and SQIVND (reference sequence). CDR3 coding DNA: TGTGCCAGTAGTTGGGGTCTAGCGGGGATCACAGATACGCAGTATTTT. It translates to CASSWGLAGITDTQYF. The complete variable domain, with remaining parts taken from reference TRBV19 and TRBJ2-3, reads DGGITQSPKYLFRKEGQNVTLSCEQNLNHDAMYWYRQDPGQGLRLIYYSQIVNDFQKGDIAEGYSVSREKKESFPLTVTSAQKNPTAFYLCASSWGLAGITDTQYFGPGTRLTVL.

This clone was seen just once. The rearrangement uses TRBV27 and TRBJ2-2, with 12 bases fitting TRBD1. The CDR3 has 16 amino acids. Trimming at V came to 5 bases and at J to 8 bases, leaving 9 bases not matched to a gene. Germline V gives CDR1 MNHEY, CDR2 SMNVEV (reference sequence). This CDR3 reads CASSDWGQGANGELFF. The CDR3 region has the DNA TGTGCCAGCAGTGATTGGGGACAGGGGGCTAATGGGGAGCTGTTTTTT.

The chain combines TRBV7-9 with TRBJ1-1; D remains ambiguous. The germline CDR1 and CDR2 sequences are SEHNR and FQNEAQ (reference sequence). With 1 base removed from V and 1 base from J, the gap between germline ends came to 7 bases. The length of the CDR3 is 14 residues. CDR3 sequence: CASSLVSGNTEAFF. CDR3 nucleotides: TGTGCCAGCAGCTTAGTTTCGGGGAACACTGAAGCTTTCTTT.

The table lists this clone with a count of one. This sequence joins TRBV6-5 and TRBJ2-7; TRBD1 matches 8 bases. Germline values: CDR1 MNHEY, CDR2 SVGAGI. V trimming: 6 bases; J trimming: 4 bases; junction bases outside the gene matches: 5. The length of the CDR3 is 13 residues. The CDR3 protein is CASSGTGGYEQYF. The CDR3 DNA sequence: TGTGCCAGCAGCGGTACAGGGGGTTACGAGCAGTACTTC.

The chain recombines TRBV27 with TRBJ2-5, with TRBD1 matching over 7 bases. This CDR3 has 13 residues. From germline, CDR1 is MNHEY and CDR2 SMNVEV (reference sequence). J lost 4 bases, V lost 5 bases, and 4 bases had no gene match. The CDR3 loop is CASSAGQVETQYF. DNA of the CDR3: TGTGCCAGCAGTGCCGGACAGGTAGAGACCCAGTACTTC.

This chain connects TRBV12-1 to TRBJ2-2; the table assigns TRBD1, which was not confirmed against the DNA. TRBV12-1 counts as a pseudogene. The CDR3 contains 17 residues. The chain's CDR3 is CASSRAHGTGGTGELFF. The CDR3 bases are TGTGCCAGCAGCCGAGCACACGGGACAGGGGGTACCGGGGAGCTGTTTTTT.

The chain has TRBV10-3 and TRBJ2-3; D not certain. V gave up 7 bases and J gave up 0 bases, with 8 bases separating them. The CDR3 covers 13 residues. Germline V gene sequence: CDR1 ENHRY, CDR2 SYGVKD. DNA for the CDR3: TGTGCCATCACCGAAACTAGCACAGATACGCAGTATTTT. As protein: CAITETSTDTQYF.

This rearrangement joins TRBV19 to TRBJ1-3; 7 bases match TRBD1. This CDR3 is built from 15 residues. V lost 3 bases, J lost 3 bases, and 5 bases stayed unmatched. CDR1 is LNHDA and CDR2 is SQIVND in the germline V gene (reference sequence). As DNA, the CDR3 is TGTGCCAGTAGTATCGCCGGGACAGATGGAAACACCATATATTTT. It encodes CASSIAGTDGNTIYF.

The chain joins TRBV6-2 or TRBV6-3 to TRBJ2-1; 13 bases line up with TRBD2. The CDR3 is 20 residues long. Germline CDR1 and CDR2: MNHEY and SVGEGT. V was pared by 2 bases and J by 0 bases, with 10 bases of the junction left unmatched. In nucleotides, the CDR3 is TGTGCCAGCAGTTACCTACCCGGGACTAGCGGGGTTAGCTCCTACAATGAGCAGTTCTTC. Protein product: CASSYLPGTSGVSSYNEQFF.

The CDR3 nucleotides are TGCGCCAGCAGCTTGAGCCTAGCGGGGGGAAACACCGGGGAGCTGTTTTTT. Translating gives CASSLSLAGGNTGELFF. The chain joins TRBV5-1 to TRBJ2-2, with 11 nucleotides matching TRBD2. Germline V gene sequence: CDR1 SGHRS, CDR2 YFSETQ. Unmatched junction bases numbered 4, after V lost 1 base and J lost 2 bases. The CDR3 consists of 17 residues. The full variable domain, in which reference TRBV5-1 and TRBJ2-2 provide the parts outside the CDR3, is KAGVTQTPRYLIKTRGQQVTLSCSPISGHRSVSWYQQTPGQGLQFLFEYFSETQRNKGNFPGRFSGRQFSNSRSEMNVSTLELGDSALYLCASSLSLAGGNTGELFFGEGSRLTVL.

The chain employs TRBV7-9 and TRBJ1-2, with no clear D. CDR3 length equals 14 residues. Between the trimmed V and J ends, which lost 5 bases and 4 bases, there was a span of 14 bases. Per the germline V gene, CDR1 is SEHNR and CDR2 is FQNEAQ (reference sequence). In DNA, the CDR3 is TGTGCCAGCAGCACCGGACGGGCGGGCTATGGCTACACCTTC. This encodes CASSTGRAGYGYTF.